This TCR beta chain was obtained from a study of T cells after yellow fever vaccination. TCRdb reprocessed the 5' RACE reads via MiXCR and lists one record per CDR3 protein. The data hold roughly 300,000 distinct CDR3 sequences, with around 8.1% observed a single time. The CDR3 contains 14 residues. Germline CDR1 reads MNHEY; CDR2 reads SMNVEV (reference sequence). V lost 5 bases to trimming and J lost 1 base; unmatched junction nucleotides: 5. This clonotype was found a few times. This clonotype was obtained from a man aged 18 to 35 who received the YFV17D yellow fever vaccine. Sample: PBMCs, taken 45 days after the first yellow fever vaccination. The rearrangement joins TRBV27 to TRBJ2-7; 7 bases agree with TRBD1. In nucleotides, the CDR3 is TGTGCCAGCAGTCCGGTGACAGGGTCCTACGAGCAGTACTTC. It codes for CASSPVTGSYEQYF.